Below are 31 T cell receptor beta chains sequenced from a single sample in a study of blood T cell repertoires in COVID-19. Profiled with immunoSEQ multiplex PCR; TCRdb holds only in-frame clones, not every one. Of 150,000 to 200,000 clones listed, about four fifths are singletons. Sequenced input: peripheral blood. These receptors all stem from a woman in her seventies with COVID-19, enrolled during active disease.

The chain couples TRBV18 to TRBJ2-3; the D gene is possibly TRBD2 (6 bases). Trimming shortened V by 4 bases and J by 4 bases, and 24 bases separated the two germline ends. The CDR3 is made up of 18 amino acids. CDR1 and CDR2 (germline): KGHSH, LQKENI. CDR3 loop: CASSLSLYSGVDPDTQYF. The CDR3 bases are TGTGCCAGCTCACTCTCATTGTATAGCGGCGTGGACCCAGATACGCAGTATTTT.

This clone was seen only once. The genes are TRBV18 and TRBJ1-5; D gene ambiguous. The CDR3 runs 13 residues. With 5 bases removed from V and 9 bases from J, the gap between germline ends came to 14 bases. The V gene's germline CDR1 is KGHSH and CDR2 LQKENI. Written as DNA, the CDR3 is TGTGCCAGCTCAAGCGAAGAAGATCTGCCCCAGCATTTT. As protein: CASSSEEDLPQHF.

In the case of this clone: Other DNA variants within this sample encode the same CDR3. This chain joins TRBV7-9 and TRBJ1-2; D perhaps matches TRBD1 (5 bases). The length of the CDR3 is 13 residues. V lost 1 base, J lost 2 bases, and 5 bases lay in between. The germline V gene has CDR1 SEHNR and CDR2 FQNEAQ (reference sequence). Written as DNA, the CDR3 is TGTGCCAGCAGCTTAGGACAGAACTATGGCTACACCTTC. Its translation is CASSLGQNYGYTF.

The CDR3 spells CASSWTSGSGRDTQYF. CDR3 DNA: TGTGCCAGCAGTTGGACTAGCGGGAGCGGGAGAGATACGCAGTATTTT. The rearrangement uses TRBV6-5 and TRBJ2-3; TRBD2 aligns across 13 bases. Looked up from germline, CDR1 is MNHEY and CDR2 is SVGAGI. This CDR3 is built from 16 residues. The V segment lost 4 bases and the J segment 5 bases; nucleotides outside the gene matches: 6.

The CDR3 region has the DNA TGCGCCAGCAGCTTGGAGGGGGGGCAACAGCCCCAGCATTTT. Translation: CASSLEGGQQPQHF. The rearrangement links TRBV5-1 to TRBJ1-5; weak D call: TRBD1 (6 bases). This CDR3 is 14 amino acids long. Trimming pared 0 bases from V and 7 bases from J, leaving 11 bases between. The germline gives CDR1 SGHRS, CDR2 YFSETQ.

V usage is TRBV28 and J usage is TRBJ2-5; TRBD2 is a possible D gene (6 bases). The ends were cut back, 8 bases at V and 2 bases at J, with 18 bases in the middle. The CDR3 runs 15 residues. Germline V gene lookup returns CDR1 MDHEN and CDR2 SYDVKM. In DNA, the CDR3 is TGTGCCAGCTCAGGGCGGGGAGGCGGACAAGAGACCCAGTACTTC. Encoded protein: CASSGRGGGQETQYF.

This clone occurred a few times. The chain recombines TRBV9 with TRBJ2-2, with 8 bases aligning to TRBD2. The CDR3 consists of 14 residues. Trimming took 4 bases from V and 5 from J; bases not matched to a gene: 4. Germline lookup yields CDR1 SGDLS and CDR2 YYNGEE. This CDR3 is CASSPGGGTGELFF. CDR3 nucleotide sequence: TGTGCCAGCAGCCCCGGGGGGGGGACCGGGGAGCTGTTTTTT.

The J gene is TRBJ1-2, the V gene TRBV4-3; 9 bases map to TRBD1. This CDR3 has 16 amino acids. V lost 3 bases to trimming and J lost 4 bases; unmatched junction nucleotides: 9. Germline V gives CDR1 LGHNA, CDR2 YSLEER. The CDR3 region is CASSQPGQGLLYGYTF. CDR3 coding DNA: TGCGCCAGCAGCCAGCCGGGACAGGGCTTACTCTATGGCTACACCTTC.

V and J are TRBV9 and TRBJ2-5; 9 bases are shared with TRBD2. From germline, CDR1 is SGDLS and CDR2 YYNGEE. V dropped 1 base and J dropped 4; count of bases not matched to a gene: 5. CDR3 length: 15 amino acids. The CDR3 loop is CASSVRAGGGETQYF. The DNA of the CDR3 is TGTGCCAGCAGCGTACGAGCGGGAGGTGGAGAGACCCAGTACTTC.

This chain connects TRBV25-1 to TRBJ1-4; 7 bases are a match to TRBD1. V lost 5 bases, J lost 10 bases, and 13 bases stayed unmatched. There are 15 residues in the CDR3. Germline CDR1 is MGHDK and CDR2 is SYGVNS. CDR3: CASSTSGQPIGKLFF. In DNA, the CDR3 is TGTGCCAGCAGTACCTCGGGACAGCCGATTGGAAAACTGTTTTTT.

In DNA, the CDR3 is TGTGCCAGCAGTTACGATTCCGGGAGCTCCTACGAGCAGTACTTC. This gives the protein CASSYDSGSSYEQYF. The chain has TRBV6-2 or TRBV6-3 and TRBJ2-7; weak D call: TRBD2 (6 bases). The CDR3 loop spans 15 amino acids. CDR1 and CDR2 from the germline V gene are MNHEY and SVGEGT. The V gene lost 2 bases and the J gene lost 0 bases, with 11 bases spanning the gap.

The rearrangement links TRBV19 to TRBJ1-5; D unclear. Germline CDR1 LNHDA, CDR2 SQIVND (reference sequence). The V gene lost 3 bases and the J gene lost 4 bases, with 13 bases spanning the gap. This CDR3 comprises 15 residues. The CDR3 reads CASSIGESYNQPQHF. The DNA for the CDR3 is TGTGCCAGTAGTATTGGGGAGAGTTATAATCAGCCCCAGCATTTT.

The CDR3 DNA follows: TGTGCCAGCAGCATCCCGGGACAGGGGTACAATGAGCAGTTCTTC. Protein product: CASSIPGQGYNEQFF. This chain links TRBV7-3 with TRBJ2-1, with 10 nucleotides matching TRBD1. From germline, CDR1 is SGHTA and CDR2 FQGTGA. The trim removed 5 bases at V and 4 bases at J, leaving 5 bases unmatched. The CDR3 has 15 amino acids. Looking up the rest from reference TRBV7-3 and TRBJ2-1 gives the full variable domain: GAGVSQTPSNKVTEKGKYVELRCDPISGHTALYWYRQSLGQGPEFLIYFQGTGAADDSGLPNDRFFAVRPEGSVSTLKIQRTERGDSAVYLCASSIPGQGYNEQFFGPGTRLTVL.

The rearrangement joins TRBV3-1 (or the pseudogene TRBV3-2) to TRBJ2-1; 10 nucleotides align to TRBD2. Germline V gene lookup returns CDR1 LGHDT and CDR2 YNNKEL (reference sequence). The CDR3 has 16 residues. Unmatched junction bases numbered 2, after V lost 1 base and J lost 2 bases. CDR3 DNA: TGTGCCAGCAGCCAAGCGGGACTAGCGACCTACAATGAGCAGTTCTTC. Encoded protein: CASSQAGLATYNEQFF.

The rearrangement joins TRBV18 to TRBJ1-1; no firm D call. The CDR3 loop spans 14 amino acids. Germline values: CDR1 KGHSH, CDR2 LQKENI. V gave up 4 bases and J gave up 1 base, with 10 bases separating them. This CDR3 is CASSLSTQNTEAFF. In DNA form, the CDR3 reads TGTGCCAGCTCACTATCAACACAGAACACTGAAGCTTTCTTT.

The chain links TRBV3-1 (or the pseudogene TRBV3-2) to TRBJ2-5; 7 bases align to TRBD2. The CDR3 is made up of 13 amino acids. With 4 bases clipped from V and 5 bases from J, the junction kept 4 bases outside the gene matches. Germline loops: CDR1 LGHDT, CDR2 YNNKEL (reference sequence). The CDR3 loop reads CASSPGGAETQYF. CDR3 sequence (DNA): TGTGCCAGCAGCCCGGGAGGTGCGGAGACCCAGTACTTC.

This clone was observed a handful of times. This chain links TRBV6-2 or TRBV6-3 with TRBJ2-7, with 9 bases fitting TRBD1. Germline V gene sequence: CDR1 MNHEY, CDR2 SVGEGT. The trim removed 4 bases at V and 6 bases at J, leaving 10 bases unmatched. This CDR3 is built from 15 residues. CDR3 sequence: CASSSPGTGLSEQYF. The CDR3, as DNA: TGTGCCAGCAGTTCCCCCGGGACAGGGCTTAGCGAGCAGTACTTC.

This chain connects TRBV19 to TRBJ1-1, with D perhaps TRBD1 (6 bases). Germline values: CDR1 LNHDA, CDR2 SQIVND (reference sequence). The ends were cut back, 9 bases at V and 11 bases at J, with 25 bases in the middle. This CDR3 has 14 amino acids. CDR3 sequence reads: CASRPGGQILKAFF. In DNA, the CDR3 is TGTGCCAGCCGCCCCGGGGGGCAAATCCTCAAGGCTTTCTTT.

This sequence joins TRBV19 and TRBJ2-7; D gene ambiguous. V was trimmed by 3 bases and J by 0 bases, leaving 12 bases between them. CDR1 and CDR2 (germline): LNHDA, SQIVND (reference sequence). The CDR3 runs 15 residues. CDR3 sequence: CASSIGSESSYEQYF. Written as DNA, the CDR3 is TGTGCCAGTAGTATTGGCTCGGAGAGCTCCTACGAGCAGTACTTC.

The chain couples TRBV5-1 to TRBJ2-3; no clear D. V was cut by 4 bases and J by 1 base, with 10 bases left in between. This CDR3 is 14 amino acids long. Germline V lookup: CDR1 SGHRS, CDR2 YFSETQ. Written as DNA, the CDR3 is TGCGCCAGCAGCAACGCCCGGGGCACAGATACGCAGTATTTT. This gives the protein CASSNARGTDTQYF.

The rearrangement links TRBV28 to TRBJ2-1, with 12 bases that match TRBD2. The CDR3 has 14 amino acids. Germline lookup yields CDR1 MDHEN and CDR2 SYDVKM. After removal of 5 bases from V and 8 bases from J, the junction contained 4 bases not matched to a gene. In DNA, the CDR3 is TGTGCCAGCAGTCTAGCGGGAGGGCCTCATGAGCAGTTCTTC. Encoded protein: CASSLAGGPHEQFF.

The sample holds a few counts of this clone. The V call is TRBV7-9, the J call TRBJ1-1, with 10 positions matching TRBD1. The germline gives CDR1 SEHNR, CDR2 FQNEAQ (reference sequence). The CDR3 contains 16 residues. V shed 1 base and J 3 bases; nucleotides not matched to a gene: 5. The CDR3 is CASSLGRTGGYTEAFF. The CDR3 DNA reads TGTGCCAGCAGCTTAGGGAGGACAGGGGGTTACACTGAAGCTTTCTTT.

CDR3 nucleotide sequence: TGCGCCAGCAGGCTCGACACCGGGACAGGGTGGAACACTGAAGCTTTCTTT. This translates into CASRLDTGTGWNTEAFF. The chain is built from TRBV4-1 and TRBJ1-1, with 9 bases that match TRBD1. Looked up from germline, CDR1 is MGHRA and CDR2 is YSYEKL. The V and J ends lost 6 bases and 1 base, in that order; junction bases with no gene match: 12. CDR3 size: 17 residues.

This clone was seen just once. The V call is TRBV19, the J call TRBJ2-2; possibly TRBD1 for D (5 bases). The CDR3 is 17 residues long. Germline V gene data show CDR1 as LNHDA and CDR2 as SQIVND (reference sequence). The germline V and J ends were trimmed by 7 bases and 2 bases, with 20 bases remaining between them. As DNA, the CDR3 is TGTGCCAGTACCCCCCCACCAGGACAAGGCAACACCGGGGAGCTGTTTTTT. This translates into CASTPPPGQGNTGELFF.

The J gene is TRBJ2-1, the V gene TRBV10-3, with TRBD2 matching 8 bases. The junction had 8 bases not matched to a gene; V was cut back by 10 bases and J by 6 bases. The CDR3 is 13 residues long. Germline V gives CDR1 ENHRY, CDR2 SYGVKD. CDR3 loop: CATREGPRNEQFF. The CDR3 nucleotides read TGTGCCACCCGGGAGGGCCCTCGCAATGAGCAGTTCTTC.

The chain links TRBV11-2 to TRBJ1-5; 8 nucleotides align to TRBD1. Germline V gene lookup returns CDR1 SGHAT and CDR2 FQNNGV. The trim removed 1 base at V and 4 bases at J, leaving 6 bases unmatched. The CDR3 is 16 residues long. CDR3 in amino acids: CASSLGSGGRNQPQHF. CDR3 DNA sequence: TGTGCCAGCAGCTTAGGATCAGGGGGCCGGAATCAGCCCCAGCATTTT.

This sequence joins TRBV27 and TRBJ2-2; unclear D gene. Trimming stripped 3 bases from V and 8 bases from J, with 7 bases between. Germline CDR1 MNHEY, CDR2 SMNVEV (reference sequence). The CDR3 spans 12 residues. CDR3 in DNA: TGTGCCAGCAGTTTCCCCCGGGGGGAGCTGTTTTTT. Encoded protein: CASSFPRGELFF.

For this clone: The junction differs from germline at one of its ends, possibly a read error. The rearrangement uses TRBV7-8 and TRBJ2-5; 12 nucleotides line up with TRBD2. The length of the CDR3 is 13 residues. The germline V gene has CDR1 SGHVS and CDR2 FQNEAQ. CDR3 loop: CASSLGGLAGGNF. The CDR3 region has the DNA TGTGCCAGCAGCTTAGGGGGACTAGCGGGCGGGAACTTC.

V and J are TRBV9 and TRBJ2-1, with a tentative D call TRBD2 (6 bases). Trimming shortened V by 2 bases and J by 3 bases, and 24 bases separated the two germline ends. This CDR3 contains 19 residues. Germline V gene data show CDR1 as SGDLS and CDR2 as YYNGEE. DNA for the CDR3: TGTGCCAGCAGCGTTCACGATAACTCTAGCGCCCCTCTCTACAATGAGCAGTTCTTC. It codes for CASSVHDNSSAPLYNEQFF.

Turning to this clone: Other DNA sequences of this sample code for an identical CDR3. The CDR3 DNA sequence: TGTGCCAGCAGCCTCTCGGGACAGGGGAATCAGCCCCAGCATTTT. It translates to CASSLSGQGNQPQHF. The rearrangement links TRBV2 to TRBJ1-5; 10 positions agree with TRBD1. This CDR3 region has 15 residues. Germline V lookup: CDR1 SNHLY, CDR2 FYNNEI. Trimming took 6 bases from V and 4 from J; bases not matched to a gene: 6.

This sequence joins TRBV19 and TRBJ2-2; 11 nucleotides line up with TRBD2. The CDR3 is made up of 19 amino acids. Germline trimming cut 7 bases from V and 5 bases from J; bases unmatched to any gene: 18. CDR1 is LNHDA and CDR2 is SQIVND in the germline V gene (reference sequence). The CDR3 DNA reads TGTGCCAGTACCCGGACAGTCTTTAGCGGGAGGGCTAGGACCGGGGAGCTGTTTTTT. It encodes CASTRTVFSGRARTGELFF.